The 31 T cell receptor beta chains listed next were all sequenced from one sample in a study of blood T cell repertoires in COVID-19. Generated by immunoSEQ multiplex PCR, the TCRdb table keeps only in-frame clones and is missing some. The sample has about 240,000 clones, about 79% seen once. The sequenced sample was peripheral blood. The receptors stem from a woman over 75 with acute or convalescent COVID-19.

This clone has only a few counts. The J gene is TRBJ2-2, the V gene TRBV5-1; D gene unclear. V dropped 1 base and J dropped 1 base, with 8 bases sitting between them. The CDR3 has 15 amino acids. Germline assignment: CDR1 SGHRS and CDR2 YFSETQ. The CDR3 nucleotides read TGCGCCAGCAGCTTGACCACAGAGAACACCGGGGAGCTGTTTTTT. It yields the protein CASSLTTENTGELFF.

The chain recombines TRBV2 with TRBJ1-5; 8 bases agree with TRBD1. This CDR3 contains 15 residues. Germline CDR1 SNHLY, CDR2 FYNNEI. The V and J ends lost 6 bases and 1 base, in that order; junction bases with no gene match: 5. As DNA, the CDR3 is TGTGCCAGCAGGCCCGGACAGGGAAGCAATCAGCCCCAGCATTTT. Residues: CASRPGQGSNQPQHF.

The table lists this clone with a few counts. The J gene is TRBJ1-1, the V gene TRBV6-6; D is ambiguous. Trimming removed 0 bases from V and 3 bases from J, with 8 bases in between. Germline lookup yields CDR1 MNHNY and CDR2 SVGAGI (reference sequence). The CDR3 is made up of 14 amino acids. The CDR3 sequence: CASSYSIPDTEAFF. The CDR3 DNA is TGTGCCAGCAGTTACTCGATTCCGGACACTGAAGCTTTCTTT.

This chain links TRBV5-1 with TRBJ2-2; TRBD1 matches 8 bases. V was pared by 5 bases and J by 4 bases, with 7 bases of the junction left unmatched. Germline CDR1 and CDR2: SGHRS and YFSETQ. The CDR3 is made up of 15 amino acids. The CDR3 region is CASRPTGGGTGELFF. The DNA for the CDR3 is TGCGCCAGCAGACCTACAGGGGGAGGCACCGGGGAGCTGTTTTTT.

This rearrangement joins TRBV19 to TRBJ1-6; no definite D call. Germline CDR1 LNHDA, CDR2 SQIVND (reference sequence). The ends were cut back, 2 bases at V and 6 bases at J, with 17 bases in the middle. The CDR3 has 17 amino acids. This CDR3 is CASSITDVNRFNSPLHF. CDR3 in DNA: TGTGCCAGTAGTATAACCGATGTGAACAGATTTAATTCACCCCTCCACTTT.

The rearrangement links TRBV13 to TRBJ2-5; 10 bases agree with TRBD2. The ends lost 6 bases at V and 2 bases at J; junction bases unmatched: 6. The germline V gene encodes CDR1 PRHDT and CDR2 FYEKMQ (reference sequence). This CDR3 comprises 15 residues. Here the CDR3 reads CASSTLAGAQETQYF. The CDR3 bases are TGTGCCAGCAGTACCCTAGCGGGGGCTCAAGAGACCCAGTACTTC.

About this clone: This CDR3 is also generated by other DNA sequences in the sample. The genes are TRBV7-2 and TRBJ2-2, with 8 bases identical to TRBD2. V trimming: 5 bases; J trimming: 4 bases; junction bases outside the gene matches: 0. CDR3 length equals 13 residues. Germline-derived CDR1 and CDR2 are SGHTA and FQGNSA. CDR3 region: CASSRGGTGELFF. The CDR3 DNA reads TGTGCCAGCAGCCGGGGGGGCACCGGGGAGCTGTTTTTT.

The chain recombines TRBV3-1 (or the pseudogene TRBV3-2) with TRBJ2-5; D is perhaps TRBD1 (6 bases). Germline CDR1 LGHDT, CDR2 YNNKEL (reference sequence). Between the trimmed V and J ends, which lost 4 bases and 2 bases, there was a span of 14 bases. This CDR3 contains 15 residues. The CDR3 DNA reads TGTGCCAGCAGCCGGGGGCTTTCTGGACAAGAGACCCAGTACTTC. This encodes CASSRGLSGQETQYF.

V and J are TRBV2 and TRBJ1-1; TRBD1 is a possible D gene (6 bases). The CDR3 totals 13 residues. V lost 6 bases to trimming and J lost 5 bases, with 13 bases between them. The germline CDR1 and CDR2 sequences are SNHLY and FYNNEI. The CDR3 loop reads CASRDDRKTEAFF. The DNA for the CDR3 is TGTGCCAGCAGGGACGACAGGAAGACTGAAGCTTTCTTT.

This chain uses TRBV7-3 with TRBJ2-1, with 10 bases lining up with TRBD1. Unmatched junction bases numbered 7, after V lost 5 bases and J lost 6 bases. The CDR3 totals 15 residues. The V gene's germline CDR1 is SGHTA and CDR2 FQGTGA. CDR3: CASSLGQGIINEQFF. Here the CDR3 DNA reads TGTGCCAGCAGCCTGGGACAGGGGATCATCAATGAGCAGTTCTTC.

The chain couples TRBV3-1 (or the pseudogene TRBV3-2) to TRBJ1-2; no firm D call. Trimming took 1 base from V and 5 from J, leaving 11 bases between them. Germline CDR1 and CDR2: LGHDT and YNNKEL (reference sequence). This CDR3 region has 14 residues. Written as DNA, the CDR3 is TGTGCCAGCAGCCAAGTGACCTCGCGGTATGGCTACACCTTC. Residues: CASSQVTSRYGYTF.

There are a few counts of this clone. This sequence joins TRBV7-9 and TRBJ2-7; 8 bases match TRBD2. The germline gives CDR1 SEHNR, CDR2 FQNEAQ (reference sequence). This CDR3 contains 15 residues. J gave up 3 bases and V 1 base, and 5 bases lay outside the gene matches. The CDR3 DNA is TGTGCCAGCAGCTTAGTGGGCGGGGGGATCTACGAGCAGTACTTC. It encodes CASSLVGGGIYEQYF.

The chain couples TRBV15 to TRBJ2-1; TRBD1 aligns across 10 bases. The CDR3 loop spans 19 amino acids. The germline gives CDR1 LNHNV, CDR2 YYDKDF (reference sequence). V lost 0 bases and J lost 2; bases outside the gene matches: 10. The CDR3 nucleotides read TGTGCCACCAGCAGAGACATCCCCGCCGGGACAGGGGCCTACAATGAGCAGTTCTTC. It is translated as CATSRDIPAGTGAYNEQFF.

This rearrangement joins TRBV28 to TRBJ1-3, with D unresolved. CDR3 size: 15 residues. The V gene lost 6 bases and the J gene lost 3 bases, with 15 bases spanning the gap. Germline values: CDR1 MDHEN, CDR2 SYDVKM. DNA for the CDR3: TGTGCCAGCAGCACACACCCCTCGGGTGGAAACACCATATATTTT. This codes for CASSTHPSGGNTIYF.

The chain's CDR3 is CASSQGRPGQGYTGNTIYF. CDR3 nucleotide sequence: TGCGCCAGCAGCCAAGGGCGACCCGGACAGGGCTATACTGGAAACACCATATATTTT. This chain connects TRBV4-1 to TRBJ1-3; TRBD1 aligns across 8 bases. Germline CDR1 and CDR2: MGHRA and YSYEKL. J was trimmed by 2 bases and V by 1 base; bases with no gene match: 13. This CDR3 has 19 amino acids.

This rearrangement joins TRBV7-9 to TRBJ1-6, with TRBD1 matching over 7 bases. Germline V CDR1 and CDR2: SEHNR, FQNEAQ (reference sequence). The CDR3 is made up of 16 amino acids. V lost 5 bases to trimming and J lost 2 bases; unmatched junction nucleotides: 6. DNA of the CDR3: TGTGCCAGCAGCCTAGGGGGCGGGACCTATAATTCACCCCTCCACTTT. Amino acid sequence: CASSLGGGTYNSPLHF.

The rearrangement uses TRBV18 and TRBJ1-6, with a tentative D call TRBD1 (6 bases). The length of the CDR3 is 17 residues. V lost 3 bases, J lost 7 bases, and 19 bases lay in between. CDR1 and CDR2 (germline): KGHSH, LQKENI. The DNA of the CDR3 is TGTGCCAGCTCACCCAACAGCGGGGGGGGCGGCAATTCACCCCTCCACTTT. Protein sequence: CASSPNSGGGGNSPLHF. The full variable domain, with the rest looked up from reference TRBV18 and TRBJ1-6, is NAGVMQNPRHLVRRRGQEARLRCSPMKGHSHVYWYRQLPEEGLKFMVYLQKENIIDESGMPKERFSAEFPKEGPSILRIQQVVRGDSAAYFCASSPNSGGGGNSPLHFGNGTRLTVT.

The CDR3 coding sequence is TGTGCCAGCAAGGGGACAGACTACGAGCAGTACTTC. This codes for CASKGTDYEQYF. The chain uses TRBV5-4 and TRBJ2-7; 7 nucleotides match TRBD1. This CDR3 region has 12 residues. V lost 6 bases, J lost 3 bases, and 3 bases stayed unmatched. CDR1 is SGHNT, CDR2 YYREEE, per germline (reference sequence).

This chain links TRBV27 with TRBJ2-1; TRBD1 agrees at 8 bases. CDR1 and CDR2 from the germline V gene are MNHEY and SMNVEV (reference sequence). After removal of 5 bases from V and 4 bases from J, the junction contained 13 bases not matched to a gene. The CDR3 is made up of 17 amino acids. The CDR3 region has the DNA TGTGCCAGCAGTCGAGACGCCCGGGACAGGCTATACAATGAGCAGTTCTTC. It specifies CASSRDARDRLYNEQFF.

The CDR3: CASSPGGTYNEQFF. Written as DNA, the CDR3 is TGTGCCAGCAGCCCTGGGGGGACTTACAATGAGCAGTTCTTC. V is TRBV11-3 and J is TRBJ2-1, with a possible D match to TRBD2 (6 bases). Germline V gene lookup returns CDR1 SGHNT and CDR2 YENEEA. This CDR3 is built from 14 residues. The V end was cut by 5 bases, the J end by 4 bases, with 12 bases between. The whole variable domain, filled in from reference TRBV11-3 and TRBJ2-1, reads EAGVVQSPRYKIIEKKQPVAFWCNPISGHNTLYWYLQNLGQGPELLIRYENEEAVDDSQLPKDRFSAERLKGVDSTLKIQPAELGDSAVYLCASSPGGTYNEQFFGPGTRLTVL.

This rearrangement joins TRBV6-6 to TRBJ1-4; weak D call: TRBD1 (6 bases). Between the trimmed V and J ends, which lost 5 bases and 8 bases, there was a span of 18 bases. Germline CDR1 reads MNHNY; CDR2 reads SVGAGI (reference sequence). The CDR3 totals 15 residues. The CDR3 reads CASSLRTAGGEKLFF. Written as DNA, the CDR3 is TGTGCCAGCAGTCTCAGGACAGCCGGGGGGGAAAAACTGTTTTTT.

The gene calls are TRBV25-1 and TRBJ1-2; possibly TRBD1 for D (5 bases). Trimming cost V 9 bases and J 2 bases, with 16 bases left between them. Germline V gene sequence: CDR1 MGHDK, CDR2 SYGVNS. This CDR3 has 14 amino acids. CDR3 nucleotides: TGTGCCAGTTCTTCCCCAGGGCGAAACTATGGCTACACCTTC. As protein: CASSSPGRNYGYTF.

This clone has just one count. The chain uses TRBV7-9 and TRBJ1-1; the D is unclear. The V gene's germline CDR1 is SEHNR and CDR2 FQNEAQ (reference sequence). Deletions cut 4 bases from V and 4 bases from J, with 7 bases between. CDR3 length: 12 amino acids. This chain's CDR3 is CASSWEGTEAFF. The CDR3 DNA sequence: TGTGCCAGCAGCTGGGAGGGCACTGAAGCTTTCTTT.

This clone appeared a single time. The rearrangement joins TRBV2 to TRBJ1-1, with unresolved D. The V gene's germline CDR1 is SNHLY and CDR2 FYNNEI. Trimming removed 5 bases at V and 0 bases at J, with 7 bases between. This CDR3 has 13 amino acids. The CDR3 DNA is TGTGCCAGCAGTAAACAGTTGAACACTGAAGCTTTCTTT. Residues: CASSKQLNTEAFF.

This clone was picked up one time. This chain connects TRBV9 to TRBJ1-5, with 10 positions matching TRBD1. Germline V gene lookup returns CDR1 SGDLS and CDR2 YYNGEE. The CDR3 runs to 15 residues. Germline trimming cut 0 bases from V and 7 bases from J; bases unmatched to any gene: 4. The DNA for the CDR3 is TGTGCCAGCAGCGTAGGGACAGGGGGGAACCAGCCCCAGCATTTT. Translated: CASSVGTGGNQPQHF. Full variable domain (missing parts from reference TRBV9 and TRBJ1-5): DSGVTQTPKHLITATGQRVTLRCSPRSGDLSVYWYQQSLDQGLQFLIQYYNGEERAKGNILERFSAQQFPDLHSELNLSSLELGDSALYFCASSVGTGGNQPQHFGDGTRLSIL.

This clone was seen once. The chain joins TRBV27 to TRBJ2-3, with 7 bases identical to TRBD1. V was clipped by 5 bases and J by 4 bases; unmatched bases: 12. The CDR3 is made up of 16 amino acids. CDR1 and CDR2 from the germline V gene are MNHEY and SMNVEV (reference sequence). The CDR3 DNA reads TGTGCCAGCAGTCCCCGGACAGGAACCTCGGCAGATACGCAGTATTTT. Translation gives CASSPRTGTSADTQYF.

The rearrangement uses TRBV5-1 and TRBJ1-1; 10 bases map to TRBD1. Germline-derived CDR1 and CDR2 are SGHRS and YFSETQ. The length of the CDR3 is 17 residues. V shed 0 bases, J shed 8 bases, and the junction held 13 bases outside the gene matches. This CDR3 reads CASSLASGGPGQGEAFF. CDR3 bases: TGCGCCAGCAGCTTGGCCTCCGGGGGGCCGGGACAGGGGGAAGCTTTCTTT.

The chain uses TRBV6-5 and TRBJ2-2, with D maybe TRBD1 (7 bases). Between the trimmed V and J ends, which lost 6 bases and 1 base, there was a span of 12 bases. Germline CDR1 and CDR2: MNHEY and SVGAGI. The length of the CDR3 is 15 residues. The CDR3 DNA sequence: TGTGCCAGCAGGGAGGGGGCTGTGAACACCGGGGAGCTGTTTTTT. Translated, it gives CASREGAVNTGELFF.

This chain links TRBV6-5 with TRBJ2-7, with 9 bases fitting TRBD1. The ends lost 6 bases at V and 4 bases at J; junction bases unmatched: 4. Germline assignment: CDR1 MNHEY and CDR2 SVGAGI. CDR3 size: 13 residues. The CDR3 region has the DNA TGTGCCAGCAGCAGGGACAGGGCTTACGAGCAGTACTTC. Translated: CASSRDRAYEQYF.

V gene TRBV28 combines with J gene TRBJ1-5, with D possibly matching TRBD1 (5 bases). The CDR3 covers 14 residues. V was pared by 9 bases and J by 3 bases, with 15 bases between. CDR1 is MDHEN, CDR2 SYDVKM, per germline. CDR3 nucleotides: TGTGCCAGTTACGGGGGGAAGAACAATCAGCCCCAGCATTTT. Translating it yields CASYGGKNNQPQHF.

The chain couples TRBV20-1 to TRBJ1-1; tentatively, D is TRBD1 (5 bases). Germline V gives CDR1 DFQATT, CDR2 SNEGSKA (reference sequence). The CDR3 runs to 17 residues. V dropped 3 bases and J dropped 5 bases, with 25 bases sitting between them. The CDR3 region has the DNA TGCAGTGCTAGTACGGTTCCAGGGCCATTTGTAATAACTGAAGCTTTCTTT. The encoded protein is CSASTVPGPFVITEAFF.